This T cell receptor (beta chain) was sequenced during a study of Graves' ophthalmopathy and Graves' hyperthyroidism. Other autoimmune diseases, uncontrolled infections, pregnancy or lactation led to the exclusion of patients. CDR3 length equals 16 residues. Germline lookup yields CDR1 ENHRY and CDR2 SYGVKD. Researchers took RNA transcripts and amplified TCR beta CDR3 regions from them. First-round RT-PCR with HTBI primers preceded a second-round multiplex PCR. MiXCR, applied by TCRdb to the multiplex PCR reads, yields one record per CDR3 protein. The sample lists approximately 480,000 distinct CDR3 sequences, around 15% occurring once. On this clonotype itself: The germline gene is not matched at one end of the junction; a read error may be the cause.

The TCR sequence derives from a woman younger than 45 with Graves' ophthalmopathy. The chain joins TRBV10-3 to TRBJ2-7; D perhaps matches TRBD2 (6 bases). Sample: blood. In DNA, the CDR3 is TGTGCCATCAAGTTTTGGGGGGATATTGGGGCCTACGATCAGTACTTC. Protein: CAIKFWGDIGAYDQYF.